The 29 T cell receptor beta chains listed next were all sequenced from one sample in a study of patients and donors after allogeneic stem cell transplantation. One entry per CDR3 protein, called by TCRdb with MiXCR from the RT-PCR reads. The table shows about 160,000 distinct CDR3 sequences, with 30% to 45% occurring only once. The specimen was blood, either unsorted or a sorted T cell fraction (not recorded which). These receptors were obtained from a human donor who was either an allogeneic HSCT recipient or a stem cell or donor lymphocyte infusion donor (not recorded which). It is not recorded whose cells these are; they may come from a transplant donor.

This clonotype was detected only a few times. The chain couples TRBV12-3 or TRBV12-4 to TRBJ1-5; D is unresolved. This CDR3 comprises 18 residues. Trimming pared 0 bases from V and 2 bases from J, leaving 17 bases between. The CDR3 DNA sequence: TGTGCCAGCAGTTTAGCGCATCGACACCTTGATCGCAATCAGCCCCAGCATTTT. Its translation is CASSLAHRHLDRNQPQHF.

This clonotype turned up a few times. The chain uses TRBV29-1 and TRBJ2-1; D is unresolved. This CDR3 comprises 13 residues. V was shortened by 3 bases and J by 7 bases, with 13 bases between the two germline ends. Germline V gives CDR1 SQVTM, CDR2 ANQGSEA. For the CDR3, the DNA is TGCAGCGTTGACCGGCTCCTTGAGAATGAGCAGTTCTTC. This translates into CSVDRLLENEQFF.

The chain links TRBV7-9 to TRBJ2-7, with 11 positions matching TRBD1. V lost 3 bases to trimming and J lost 6 bases; unmatched junction nucleotides: 1. The CDR3 contains 13 residues. CDR1 is SEHNR, CDR2 FQNEAQ, per germline (reference sequence). CDR3 in DNA: TGTGCCAGCAGCTTCGGGACAGGGGGCGAGCAGTACGTC. This gives the protein CASSFGTGGEQYV.

This clonotype was seen only a few times. J is TRBJ1-6 and V is TRBV3-1, with D hard to call. Germline V gene data show CDR1 as LGHDT and CDR2 as YNNKEL (reference sequence). CDR3 size: 12 residues. The ends were cut back, 4 bases at V and 14 bases at J, with 12 bases in the middle. CDR3 amino acids: CASSRDPLALHF. The CDR3, as DNA: TGTGCCAGCAGCCGAGACCCATTGGCCCTCCACTTT.

This clonotype was observed a few times. The chain joins TRBV9 to TRBJ1-5, with 7 nucleotides matching TRBD1. In germline, CDR1 is SGDLS, CDR2 YYNGEE. V lost 0 bases and J lost 3; bases outside the gene matches: 6. The CDR3 loop spans 16 amino acids. In DNA form, the CDR3 reads TGTGCCAGCAGCGTAGCTCCCAGGGGGTTCAATCAGCCCCAGCATTTT. It is translated as CASSVAPRGFNQPQHF.

This clonotype was found a few times. This chain joins TRBV29-1 and TRBJ2-1, with 7 positions matching TRBD1. CDR1 and CDR2 from the germline V gene are SQVTM and ANQGSEA. The CDR3 loop spans 12 amino acids. Unmatched junction bases numbered 3, after V lost 5 bases and J lost 5 bases. Written as DNA, the CDR3 is TGCAGCGTTCGACAGGGTGACAATGAGCAGTTCTTC. It specifies CSVRQGDNEQFF.

This clonotype appeared a few times. The chain links TRBV7-9 to TRBJ1-5; D perhaps matches TRBD1 (5 bases). There are 15 residues in the CDR3. Germline V gene lookup returns CDR1 SEHNR and CDR2 FQNEAQ (reference sequence). Trimming cost V 5 bases and J 4 bases, with 15 bases left between them. In nucleotides, the CDR3 is TGTGCCAGCAGCGATAAGGGGTGGGCGAATCAGCCCCAGCATTTT. It specifies CASSDKGWANQPQHF.

The gene calls are TRBV7-3 and TRBJ2-1; TRBD1 might be the D (6 bases). V was cut by 5 bases and J by 7 bases, with 15 bases left in between. In germline, CDR1 is SGHTA, CDR2 FQGTGA. There are 14 residues in the CDR3. This CDR3 reads CASSPLGGRNEQFF. CDR3 in DNA: TGTGCCAGCAGCCCTTTAGGGGGAAGGAATGAGCAGTTCTTC.

There are a few counts of this clonotype. V and J are TRBV6-6 and TRBJ1-2; D unresolved. The length of the CDR3 is 12 residues. Trimming stripped 7 bases from V and 3 bases from J, with 9 bases between. Germline V lookup: CDR1 MNHNY, CDR2 SVGAGI (reference sequence). The CDR3 sequence: CASTTEDYGYTF. The CDR3, as DNA: TGTGCCAGCACTACGGAGGACTATGGCTACACCTTC.

This clonotype was observed a few times. The rearrangement uses TRBV24-1 and TRBJ1-1, with a tentative D call TRBD1 (5 bases). With 1 base removed from V and 5 bases from J, the gap between germline ends came to 7 bases. Germline values: CDR1 KGHDR, CDR2 SFDVKD. CDR3 length: 13 residues. CDR3 loop: CATSDLPGTEAFF. CDR3 bases: TGTGCCACCAGTGATTTACCAGGGACTGAAGCTTTCTTT.

Here the CDR3 reads CASSLGPRSTEAFF. DNA for the CDR3: TGTGCCAGCAGTCTCGGACCCCGGAGCACTGAAGCTTTCTTT. This sequence joins TRBV27 and TRBJ1-1, with D uncertain. This CDR3 is built from 14 residues. V was pared by 5 bases and J by 4 bases, with 14 bases between. Germline-derived CDR1 and CDR2 are MNHEY and SMNVEV (reference sequence).

Only a few counts were recorded for this clonotype. V is TRBV29-1 and J is TRBJ2-5, with unresolved D. Germline CDR1 SQVTM, CDR2 ANQGSEA. This CDR3 has 14 residues. V lost 8 bases and J lost 2, with 18 bases in between. In DNA form, the CDR3 reads TGCAGCTTCGCTGGGTACGGAACACAAGAGACCCAGTACTTC. Translated: CSFAGYGTQETQYF.

The rearrangement joins TRBV4-2 to TRBJ2-1; 14 nucleotides line up with TRBD2. V was clipped by 4 bases and J by 4 bases; unmatched bases: 6. The CDR3 has 17 amino acids. Germline loops: CDR1 LGHNA, CDR2 YNFKEQ. The CDR3 reads CASSPRTSGGPYNEQFF. In DNA form, the CDR3 reads TGTGCCAGCAGCCCCCGGACTAGCGGGGGGCCTTACAATGAGCAGTTCTTC.

The chain recombines TRBV10-3 with TRBJ1-2; D gene unclear. The CDR3 length is 11 residues. Germline loops: CDR1 ENHRY, CDR2 SYGVKD. With 9 bases removed from V and 4 bases from J, the gap between germline ends came to 9 bases. The CDR3 protein is CAILAPYGYTF. The CDR3 DNA is TGTGCCATTCTCGCTCCCTATGGCTACACCTTC.

The V and J genes are TRBV12-3 or TRBV12-4 and TRBJ1-5; 9 nucleotides agree with TRBD1. The V and J ends lost 5 bases and 6 bases, in that order; junction bases with no gene match: 8. The CDR3 consists of 15 residues. CDR3 in amino acids: CASSLQGALPQPQHF. The CDR3, as DNA: TGTGCCAGCAGTCTACAGGGGGCGTTACCTCAGCCCCAGCATTTT.

This chain links TRBV19 with TRBJ1-5; D unclear. Trimming stripped 8 bases from V and 2 bases from J, with 10 bases between. The CDR3 consists of 13 residues. Per germline, CDR1 LNHDA and CDR2 SQIVND (reference sequence). CDR3 nucleotides: TGTGCCAGTGGTCACGGGCGCAATCAGCCCCAGCATTTT. Amino acids: CASGHGRNQPQHF.

V is TRBV11-2 and J is TRBJ1-3; tentatively, D is TRBD1 (6 bases). V dropped 4 bases and J dropped 2 bases, with 12 bases sitting between them. Germline lookup yields CDR1 SGHAT and CDR2 FQNNGV. This CDR3 comprises 15 residues. CDR3 bases: TGTGCCAGCAGCTACGAGGGGGGAACTGGAAACACCATATATTTT. Its translation: CASSYEGGTGNTIYF.

V and J are TRBV7-8 and TRBJ1-1, with D hard to call. Trimming took off 4 bases at V and 0 bases at J, with 15 bases between the two ends. Germline loops: CDR1 SGHVS, CDR2 FQNEAQ. This CDR3 is built from 16 residues. The CDR3, as DNA: TGTGCCAGCAGCTCCTTCCCCGCGTCAATGAACACTGAAGCTTTCTTT. It translates to CASSSFPASMNTEAFF.

The rearrangement links TRBV4-1 to TRBJ1-2; D might be TRBD1 (5 bases). Looked up from germline, CDR1 is MGHRA and CDR2 is YSYEKL. This CDR3 is 15 amino acids long. V lost 0 bases, J lost 3 bases, and 11 bases lay in between. CDR3 nucleotide sequence: TGCGCCAGCAGCCAAGAGGTCAGGGTGGACTATGGCTACACCTTC. It is translated as CASSQEVRVDYGYTF.

This clonotype was seen a few times. The chain uses TRBV29-1 and TRBJ2-2, with 9 bases fitting TRBD2. Germline loops: CDR1 SQVTM, CDR2 ANQGSEA. The CDR3 is 14 residues long. V lost 6 bases and J lost 4; bases outside the gene matches: 6. CDR3 nucleotides: TGCAGCGTCTTAGCGGGGGACGGCACCGGGGAGCTGTTTTTT. Residues: CSVLAGDGTGELFF.

The chain combines TRBV4-1 with TRBJ1-5; no clear D. Trimming shortened V by 0 bases and J by 5 bases, and 5 bases separated the two germline ends. The CDR3 length is 13 residues. Germline assignment: CDR1 MGHRA and CDR2 YSYEKL. The CDR3 protein is CASSQDLDQPQHF. Here the CDR3 DNA reads TGCGCCAGCAGCCAAGATTTAGATCAGCCCCAGCATTTT.

The V call is TRBV10-3, the J call TRBJ1-2; TRBD1 aligns across 11 bases. CDR1 is ENHRY and CDR2 is SYGVKD in the germline V gene. J lost 1 base, V lost 3 bases, and 7 bases had no gene match. The CDR3 is made up of 17 amino acids. The CDR3 nucleotides read TGTGCCATCAGTGACCTGGACAGGGGGCTACGTAACTATGGCTACACCTTC. The encoded protein is CAISDLDRGLRNYGYTF.

This clonotype occurred a few times. The chain employs TRBV7-2 and TRBJ2-4; the D is unclear. Germline V CDR1 and CDR2: SGHTA, FQGNSA. V was pared by 5 bases and J by 8 bases, with 16 bases between. The CDR3 has 14 residues. The DNA of the CDR3 is TGTGCCAGCAGCCCGGACGGGTTTAGAGACATTCAGTACTTC. Translated: CASSPDGFRDIQYF.

With respect to this clonotype: One end of the junction fails to match germline, which may point to a read error. The rearrangement links TRBV5-6 to TRBJ1-5; unclear D gene. This CDR3 has 12 amino acids. Germline V gene sequence: CDR1 SGHDT, CDR2 YYEEEE. CDR3 nucleotide sequence: TGTGCCAGCGGCTTAGGCCCTGAGCCCCAGCATTTT. It encodes CASGLGPEPQHF.

The chain has TRBV4-3 and TRBJ1-1; TRBD1 aligns across 7 bases. This CDR3 has 13 residues. V was clipped by 8 bases and J by 5 bases; unmatched bases: 8. Per germline, CDR1 LGHNA and CDR2 YSLEER. The CDR3 nucleotides read TGCGCCAGCTCCAGGGGGGAGAAAACTGAAGCTTTCTTT. This gives the protein CASSRGEKTEAFF.

V usage is TRBV2 and J usage is TRBJ1-6, with 12 positions matching TRBD1. Trimming took 7 bases from V and 9 from J; bases not matched to a gene: 16. The germline V gene encodes CDR1 SNHLY and CDR2 FYNNEI. This CDR3 contains 18 residues. CDR3 coding DNA: TGTGCCAGCACCGGGGCGGGGACAGGGGGCATCGTCGGTTCACCCCTCCACTTT. This translates into CASTGAGTGGIVGSPLHF.

The CDR3 DNA is TGTGCCAGCAGTGGACAGGGGGGCTACACTGAAGCTTTCTTT. Translating gives CASSGQGGYTEAFF. The chain uses TRBV12-3 or TRBV12-4 and TRBJ1-1; the match to TRBD1 covers 10 bases. V lost 5 bases to trimming and J lost 3 bases; unmatched junction nucleotides: 3. This CDR3 has 14 amino acids.

Comments on this clonotype: A read error may produce the germline difference seen at one junction end. The V gene is TRBV7-3, the J gene TRBJ1-6; D gene uncertain. The CDR3 totals 14 residues. Germline V lookup: CDR1 SGHTA, CDR2 FQGTGA. CDR3 sequence: CASSLTGNNSPLHF. The CDR3 DNA reads TGTGCCAGCAGCCTAACGGGGAATAATTCACCCCTCCACTTT.

In its sample, this clonotype was seen a few times. The V gene is TRBV12-3 or TRBV12-4, the J gene TRBJ2-1; tentatively, D is TRBD1 (6 bases). This CDR3 region has 12 residues. Trimming cost V 8 bases and J 12 bases, with 17 bases left between them. The CDR3, as DNA: TGTGCCAGCGAGGGGGAATTCCAGGGGCAGTTCTTC. This gives the protein CASEGEFQGQFF.